This T cell receptor beta chain comes out of a study of blood T cell repertoires in COVID-19. Per the study methods: The authors estimated nucleated cell counts from reference gene primer amplification. Assay: immunoSEQ multiplex PCR; the TCRdb copy retains only in-frame clones and omits some. V, J and clone size are taken as reported in that table, and D and trimming were inferred from the DNA itself. Altogether some 170,000 clones are present, more than 90% being singletons, with the ten largest covering over 15%. Germline lookup yields CDR1 SGHTA and CDR2 FQGNSA. CDR3 length: 15 residues. Deletions cut 1 base from V and 4 bases from J, with 11 bases between.

Sequenced material: peripheral blood. The V and J genes are TRBV7-2 and TRBJ1-5; TRBD1 is a possible D gene (6 bases). The receptor was isolated from a man aged 60 to 75 with active or convalescent COVID-19. The CDR3 DNA reads as TGTGCCAGCAGCTTAGTTGGGGGCTCAAATCAGCCCCAGCATTTT. Translating gives CASSLVGGSNQPQHF.